Described below is a single T cell receptor (beta chain) sequence and its context. The sample belongs to a study of blood T cell repertoires in COVID-19. Study-wide background: T cells, B-cell-depleted T cells, or PBMCs supplied cDNA or gDNA.

Some clones are missing from TCRdb's copy, which holds only in-frame ones; the method was immunoSEQ multiplex PCR. The sample holds under 350,000 clones, approximately 85% seen once. The CDR3 has 13 amino acids. V lost 1 base, J lost 7 bases, and 10 bases lay in between. CDR1 is LNHNV, CDR2 YYDKDF, per germline (reference sequence). Sequencing was carried out using peripheral blood. The clonotype was recovered from a human donor in a cohort sampled during active COVID-19. This sequence joins TRBV15 and TRBJ1-2, with D possibly being TRBD1 (6 bases). The CDR3: CATSRARTAGYTF. The CDR3 region has the DNA TGTGCCACCAGCAGAGCCAGGACAGCTGGCTACACCTTC.